What follows describes a single T cell receptor beta chain. Participant reports of clinical history set cohort assignment. Cohort 3 donors were reported recovered after two negative PCRs, clearance, or symptom resolution. Clones were read by immunoSEQ multiplex PCR, and TCRdb kept only the in-frame ones, dropping some. The data show roughly 300,000 clones, around 86% seen once. The record originates from a study of blood T cell repertoires in COVID-19. The TCR originated in a man younger than 40 who had recovered from COVID-19. The sample consisted of PBMCs or T cells enriched from blood (not recorded which).

CDR3 nucleotides: TGCGCCAGCAGCTTTGGCGGGTGGACAGACACTAATGAAAAACTGTTTTTT. It translates to CASSFGGWTDTNEKLFF. J is TRBJ1-4 and V is TRBV5-1, with D perhaps matching TRBD1 (6 bases). V gave up 2 bases and J gave up 2 bases, with 16 bases separating them. Germline V lookup: CDR1 SGHRS, CDR2 YFSETQ. The CDR3 covers 17 residues. Filled out from reference TRBV5-1 and TRBJ1-4, the complete variable domain reads KAGVTQTPRYLIKTRGQQVTLSCSPISGHRSVSWYQQTPGQGLQFLFEYFSETQRNKGNFPGRFSGRQFSNSRSEMNVSTLELGDSALYLCASSFGGWTDTNEKLFFGSGTQLSVL.